The 30 T cell receptor beta chains listed next were all sequenced from one sample in a study of vaccination and CD4 T cells after COVID-19. Described treatment: roughly ten-day PBMC culture with coronavirus spike peptide pools or control peptides (ViraFEST assay). The Oncomine TCR Beta short-read assay was what sequenced the DNA obtained from cultured CD4+ T cells. TCRdb analysed the PCR reads with MiXCR anew, one entry per CDR3 protein. The data show some 12,000 distinct CDR3 sequences, with 45% to 60% seen just once and about 18% held by the top ten. For these TCRs, the target antigens are not known. This material consisted of cultured CD4+ T cells from blood, taken after SARS-CoV-2 vaccination. Source of these receptors: a human donor with COVID-19.

The chain employs TRBV27 and TRBJ1-6; D is perhaps TRBD1 (5 bases). Germline V gene sequence: CDR1 MNHEY, CDR2 SMNVEV (reference sequence). V was clipped by 6 bases and J by 5 bases, with 20 bases between them. The CDR3 has 17 amino acids. As DNA, the CDR3 is TGTGCCAGCAGCCAGATCCGGGACGGAAATAATAATTCACCCCTCCACTTT. This sequence encodes CASSQIRDGNNNSPLHF.

The chain joins TRBV6-1 to TRBJ1-5, with TRBD1 matching 7 bases. The V gene end was trimmed by 6 bases and the J gene end by 6 bases; junction bases not matched to a gene: 14. The germline V gene has CDR1 MNHNS and CDR2 SASEGT. The CDR3 totals 16 residues. In nucleotides, the CDR3 is TGTGCCAGCAGGGCCCGAATTGACAGGGTAGTTCAGCCCCAGCATTTT. Translated: CASRARIDRVVQPQHF.

The genes are TRBV12-3 or TRBV12-4 and TRBJ1-5; 8 bases map to TRBD1. This CDR3 is built from 15 residues. Germline trimming cut 6 bases from V and 6 bases from J; bases unmatched to any gene: 10. The CDR3 protein is CASRPGQGGGQPQHF. In DNA, the CDR3 is TGTGCCAGCAGACCTGGACAGGGTGGCGGTCAGCCCCAGCATTTT.

This sequence joins TRBV7-3 and TRBJ1-6, with TRBD1 as a possible D gene (5 bases). The CDR3 covers 14 residues. V lost 1 base, J lost 7 bases, and 8 bases lay in between. Per the germline V gene, CDR1 is SGHTA and CDR2 is FQGTGA. The chain's CDR3 is CASSLRGENSPLHF. CDR3 coding DNA: TGTGCCAGCAGCTTAAGGGGGGAAAATTCACCCCTCCACTTT.

The gene calls are TRBV15 and TRBJ2-2; D uncertain. CDR1 and CDR2 from the germline V gene are LNHNV and YYDKDF (reference sequence). V was pared by 0 bases and J by 1 base, with 6 bases between. This CDR3 is 15 amino acids long. CDR3 sequence reads: CATSRDSLNTGELFF. The CDR3 DNA reads as TGTGCCACCAGCAGAGATAGTCTGAACACCGGGGAGCTGTTTTTT.

CDR3: CASSPHEQGIIYEQYF. CDR3 coding DNA: TGTGCCAGCAGTCCTCACGAACAGGGGATTATTTACGAGCAGTACTTC. The chain is built from TRBV25-1 and TRBJ2-7, with TRBD1 matching over 7 bases. V dropped 5 bases and J dropped 4; count of bases not matched to a gene: 14. This CDR3 comprises 16 residues. Germline CDR1 is MGHDK and CDR2 is SYGVNS.

V and J are TRBV20-1 and TRBJ2-3, with a possible D match to TRBD2 (5 bases). V gave up 7 bases and J gave up 2 bases, with 10 bases separating them. Germline-derived CDR1 and CDR2 are DFQATT and SNEGSKA (reference sequence). This CDR3 contains 12 residues. The DNA of the CDR3 is TGCAGTGACCAGCGGCCCACAGATACGCAGTATTTT. As protein: CSDQRPTDTQYF.

This chain joins TRBV7-2 and TRBJ2-5; 7 bases match TRBD2. With V trimmed by 2 bases and J by 5 bases, 5 bases remained unmatched. The CDR3 totals 14 residues. Germline CDR1 SGHTA, CDR2 FQGNSA. The CDR3 nucleotides are TGTGCCAGCAGCTTATGGGGGGGGGTTGAGACCCAGTACTTC. This translates into CASSLWGGVETQYF.

This clonotype has a handful of counts. The chain has TRBV20-1 and TRBJ2-2, with 8 nucleotides matching TRBD1. The J segment lost 1 base and the V segment lost 0 bases, leaving 7 bases of the junction unmatched. Germline-derived CDR1 and CDR2 are DFQATT and SNEGSKA (reference sequence). This CDR3 has 17 residues. CDR3 sequence (DNA): TGCAGTGCTAGAGATCGAAGGACAGGGCAGAACACCGGGGAGCTGTTTTTT. As protein: CSARDRRTGQNTGELFF.

The J gene is TRBJ1-5, the V gene TRBV2; possible D gene TRBD1, 5 bases. Trimming took off 11 bases at V and 7 bases at J, with 18 bases between the two ends. The CDR3 extends over 13 amino acids. Per germline, CDR1 SNHLY and CDR2 FYNNEI. The CDR3 DNA reads TGTGCCGGGAAAGGGGACCGCGGGCAGCCCCAGCATTTT. Protein product: CAGKGDRGQPQHF.

This clonotype came up a few times. V usage is TRBV20-1 and J usage is TRBJ2-2, with 13 nucleotides matching TRBD2. Germline V CDR1 and CDR2: DFQATT, SNEGSKA (reference sequence). The CDR3 runs 16 residues. The trim removed 8 bases at V and 4 bases at J, leaving 10 bases unmatched. The CDR3 nucleotides are TGCAGTACAACGACTAGCGGGGGGCCCGGCACCGGGGAGCTGTTTTTT. It translates to CSTTTSGGPGTGELFF.

V usage is TRBV6-1 and J usage is TRBJ2-6, with 7 nucleotides matching TRBD1. In germline, CDR1 is MNHNS, CDR2 SASEGT. The J segment lost 2 bases and the V segment lost 5 bases, leaving 3 bases of the junction unmatched. The CDR3 sequence is 15 residues long. CDR3 DNA sequence: TGTGCCAGCAGTCCCCAGGGGGCTGGGGCCAACGTCCTGACTTTC. This gives the protein CASSPQGAGANVLTF.

J is TRBJ2-5 and V is TRBV19; D uncertain. V dropped 0 bases and J dropped 6 bases, with 8 bases sitting between them. The CDR3 loop spans 13 amino acids. Germline CDR1 is LNHDA and CDR2 is SQIVND (reference sequence). The CDR3 reads CASSIDLVKTQYF. As DNA, the CDR3 is TGTGCCAGTAGTATAGATCTCGTCAAGACCCAGTACTTC.

This sequence joins TRBV6-2 or TRBV6-3 and TRBJ2-2; 8 bases agree with TRBD1. V shed 6 bases, J shed 9 bases, and the junction held 12 bases outside the gene matches. Germline CDR1 and CDR2: MNHEY and SVGEGT. This CDR3 contains 15 residues. The CDR3 DNA reads TGTGCCAGCAGCACCCGCAGGGGGCTTGCCAGGGAGCTGTTTTTT. It encodes CASSTRRGLARELFF.

This chain joins TRBV7-8 and TRBJ2-7, with a tentative D call TRBD1 (5 bases). This CDR3 has 15 amino acids. Germline V gene lookup returns CDR1 SGHVS and CDR2 FQNEAQ. V gave up 3 bases and J gave up 1 base, with 13 bases separating them. As DNA, the CDR3 is TGTGCCAGCAGCTTTGACGGACAAAGTTCCTACGAGCAGTACTTC. Translating gives CASSFDGQSSYEQYF.

The chain joins TRBV11-3 to TRBJ1-1; no firm D call. This CDR3 is 13 amino acids long. V was shortened by 5 bases and J by 0 bases, with 7 bases between the two germline ends. Germline CDR1 and CDR2: SGHNT and YENEEA. CDR3 amino acids: CASSREMNTEAFF. The CDR3 nucleotides read TGTGCCAGCAGCCGGGAAATGAACACTGAAGCTTTCTTT.

V is TRBV20-1 and J is TRBJ2-3, with 7 bases that match TRBD1. Unmatched junction bases numbered 3, after V lost 4 bases and J lost 5 bases. CDR1 is DFQATT and CDR2 is SNEGSKA in the germline V gene (reference sequence). There are 12 residues in the CDR3. CDR3 in amino acids: CSAKGGIDTQYF. In DNA form, the CDR3 reads TGCAGTGCTAAAGGGGGCATAGATACGCAGTATTTT.

Details on this clonotype: This is likely a read error, given that the CDR3 carries no conserved phenylalanine or tryptophan at its end. This chain joins TRBV19 and TRBJ1-5, with TRBD1 matching 11 bases. The V gene end was trimmed by 6 bases and the J gene end by 6 bases; junction bases not matched to a gene: 7. Per the germline V gene, CDR1 is LNHDA and CDR2 is SQIVND (reference sequence). The CDR3 length is 15 residues. CDR3 sequence (DNA): TGTGCCAGTAGACCCGGGACAGGGGGTAGTCAGCCCCAGCATCTT. It translates to CASRPGTGGSQPQHL.

This clonotype came up a few times. The chain joins TRBV7-6 to TRBJ2-5; D is unclear. The CDR3 length is 12 residues. With 5 bases removed from V and 1 base from J, the gap between germline ends came to 5 bases. CDR1 SGHVS and CDR2 FNYEAQ come from the germline V gene. DNA for the CDR3: TGTGCCAGCAGCCAGCCCCAAGAGACCCAGTACTTC. It translates to CASSQPQETQYF.

In its sample, this clonotype was seen a few times. The chain couples TRBV28 to TRBJ2-2; TRBD1 aligns across 8 bases. The CDR3 is 16 amino acids. The J segment lost 1 base and the V segment lost 2 bases, leaving 3 bases of the junction unmatched. Germline loops: CDR1 MDHEN, CDR2 SYDVKM. The CDR3 loop reads CASSLHGQGNTGELFF. The CDR3, as DNA: TGTGCCAGCAGTTTACACGGACAGGGGAACACCGGGGAGCTGTTTTTT.

The V call is TRBV19, the J call TRBJ1-1; 7 positions match TRBD1. The V gene end was trimmed by 8 bases and the J gene end by 1 base; junction bases not matched to a gene: 13. Germline-derived CDR1 and CDR2 are LNHDA and SQIVND (reference sequence). The CDR3 totals 16 residues. This CDR3 is CASSERQGVRNTEAFF. The CDR3, as DNA: TGTGCCAGTTCCGAACGGCAGGGGGTTAGGAACACTGAAGCTTTCTTT.

The rearrangement uses TRBV6-1 and TRBJ1-6, with D perhaps TRBD1 (5 bases). The CDR3 consists of 16 residues. V was shortened by 6 bases and J by 6 bases, with 18 bases between the two germline ends. The germline V gene encodes CDR1 MNHNS and CDR2 SASEGT. The CDR3 spells CASSRAGTAPNSPLHF. CDR3 DNA sequence: TGTGCCAGCAGCCGCGCCGGGACGGCCCCTAATTCACCCCTCCACTTT.

The count of this clonotype is one. The V call is TRBV19, the J call TRBJ2-3, with 9 positions matching TRBD1. The CDR3 extends over 16 amino acids. The ends lost 2 bases at V and 7 bases at J; junction bases unmatched: 10. Looked up from germline, CDR1 is LNHDA and CDR2 is SQIVND (reference sequence). The CDR3 region is CASSISDRGLENTQYF. CDR3 DNA sequence: TGTGCCAGTAGTATATCGGACAGGGGTCTCGAGAATACGCAGTATTTT.

A few counts support this clonotype. The chain links TRBV6-2 or TRBV6-3 to TRBJ1-2, with 8 nucleotides matching TRBD1. Unmatched junction bases numbered 4, after V lost 5 bases and J lost 2 bases. Germline lookup yields CDR1 MNHEY and CDR2 SVGEGT. This CDR3 contains 14 residues. The CDR3 nucleotides read TGTGCCAGCAGTCCCGGACAGGGAAACTATGGCTACACCTTC. Translating gives CASSPGQGNYGYTF.

This clonotype has more than one count but fewer than ten. The chain recombines TRBV20-1 with TRBJ2-5; 8 nucleotides agree with TRBD2. The V gene end was trimmed by 4 bases and the J gene end by 2 bases; junction bases not matched to a gene: 3. Looked up from germline, CDR1 is DFQATT and CDR2 is SNEGSKA (reference sequence). The CDR3 covers 13 residues. The CDR3 protein is CSAIGGGQETQYF. In DNA form, the CDR3 reads TGCAGTGCTATTGGCGGGGGGCAAGAGACCCAGTACTTC.

This chain uses TRBV10-2 with TRBJ2-3; no clear D gene. Trimming cost V 7 bases and J 2 bases, with 13 bases left between them. This CDR3 region has 14 residues. Looked up from germline, CDR1 is WSHSY and CDR2 is SAAADI. CDR3 DNA: TGCGCCAGCACTCCGGTGGAGCCCACAGATACGCAGTATTTT. The encoded protein is CASTPVEPTDTQYF.

A few counts support this clonotype. V is TRBV19 and J is TRBJ1-5, with TRBD1 identical over 7 bases. Unmatched junction bases numbered 9, after V lost 11 bases and J lost 5 bases. Germline-derived CDR1 and CDR2 are LNHDA and SQIVND (reference sequence). The CDR3 runs to 13 residues. Here the CDR3 reads CASAGGGDQPQHF. The CDR3 nucleotides read TGTGCCTCGGCGGGAGGGGGCGATCAGCCCCAGCATTTT.

The genes are TRBV7-3 and TRBJ2-3; TRBD2 agrees at 9 bases. This CDR3 is built from 16 residues. CDR1 is SGHTA and CDR2 is FQGTGA in the germline V gene. The junction had 8 bases not matched to a gene; V was cut back by 2 bases and J by 5 bases. CDR3 coding DNA: TGTGCCAGCAGCTTACTTGCGGGGGGGCCAGGAGATACGCAGTATTTT. Amino acids: CASSLLAGGPGDTQYF. Looking up the rest from reference TRBV7-3 and TRBJ2-3 gives the full variable domain: GAGVSQTPSNKVTEKGKYVELRCDPISGHTALYWYRQSLGQGPEFLIYFQGTGAADDSGLPNDRFFAVRPEGSVSTLKIQRTERGDSAVYLCASSLLAGGPGDTQYFGPGTRLTVL.

The table lists this clonotype with a count of one. This chain joins TRBV10-1 and TRBJ2-4; 7 positions match TRBD1. J lost 0 bases, V lost 6 bases, and 8 bases had no gene match. Germline V gene data show CDR1 as WNHNN and CDR2 as SYGVQD (reference sequence). The CDR3 runs to 16 residues. The chain's CDR3 is CASSTGDSRAKNIQYF. The DNA of the CDR3 is TGCGCCAGCAGCACCGGGGACAGTCGAGCCAAAAACATTCAGTACTTC.

CDR3: CSARDLASAYGYTF. The CDR3 region has the DNA TGCAGTGCTAGAGATCTAGCGTCAGCGTATGGCTACACCTTC. This rearrangement joins TRBV20-1 to TRBJ1-2; no reliable D call. The CDR3 length is 14 residues. The germline V gene encodes CDR1 DFQATT and CDR2 SNEGSKA (reference sequence). Trimming stripped 0 bases from V and 5 bases from J, with 13 bases between.